The T cell receptor beta chain under discussion was sequenced for a study of shared T cell receptors in the human thymus (dated by TCRdb to 2020 to 2022). About the full investigation: The study examined how self-reactive, shared T-cell receptor alpha chains are generated in the human thymus.

The library was generated by the immunoSEQ multiplex PCR assay. TCRdb provides this immuneACCESS table in a form limited to in-frame rearrangements. Some clones are lacking; in checked studies, under half of them reflect an unresolved V gene, and why the rest are absent is not known. The sample table holds about 710,000 clones, of which about 87% were seen once. Roughly 0.0094% of the sample belongs to the ten largest clones. This clone was detected only once. Its antigen specificity is not known. The record has no base qualities; no much larger clone is one base away. From its cysteine to its phenylalanine, the CDR3 spans 15 amino acids. Only the CDR3 region is kept as DNA, spanning 45 bases read in frame from base 1. The germline V gene gives CDR1 as KGHSH and CDR2 as LQKENI. From V the trimming removes 5 bases and from J it removes 2 bases, while the gene matches leave 6 bases of the junction unaccounted for.

These data also formed part of another study, on human thymus T cells. According to the second study: The donors were immunologically healthy infants in Finland who had open corrective cardiac surgery for congenital heart defects. Thymus tissue was obtained as surgical resects removed during corrective cardiac surgery. V and J gene segment usage appeared biased in both thymic and peripheral blood repertoires. According to the related research, thymic TCR repertoires were highly overlapping among unrelated individuals. The study characterized TCR alpha and beta repertoires from roughly eight infant thymus samples and a few related peripheral blood samples. Donor ages ranging from about 6 to 250 days were recorded, and a handful of male and two female infants were included in the cohort. After being mechanically released from the tissue, thymocytes were kept at -70 degrees C in pellets of roughly 8.5-34 million cells. A QIAsymphony instrument was used to extract genomic DNA from frozen cell pellets. The immunoSEQ multiplex PCR assay was used to amplify the TCRB and TCRAD loci from a standardized amount of quality-controlled genomic DNA. The amplicons covered the V(D)J region and were long enough to include the CDR3 and to identify the V and J genes. Amplicon sequencing was performed on an Illumina platform through the commercial immunoSEQ service. Corrections for primer bias and sequencing errors followed previously described methods, while TCRAD and TCRB definitions were based on the IMGT database. immunoSEQ Analyzer 3.0 and VDJTools were used for repertoire analysis, which covered basic statistics, V/J segment usage, diversity estimates, rarefaction and pairwise overlap. Diversity was estimated with Chao1, ChaoE, Efron-Thisted, Shannon and inverse Simpson indices, and also on datasets down-sampled to the smallest sample. For repertoire overlap, CDR3 nucleotide sequence, V gene and J gene had to match strictly, and clustering was done by Jaccard-based multidimensional scaling. Thymus samples yielded on average about 810,000 unique TCRB clonotypes, compared with 75,000 to 100,000 from blood samples.

The chain employs TRBV18 and TRBJ1-3, and TRBD1 matches 7 of the central bases. This TCR was recovered from a boy under three years old with a congenital heart defect. Donor details come from another sample of the same person, matched by shared clones. Input material: thymocytes. In nucleotides, the sequence is TGTGCCAGCTCATCACAGGGGACAACTGGAAACACCATATATTTT. This gives the protein CASSSQGTTGNTIYF.